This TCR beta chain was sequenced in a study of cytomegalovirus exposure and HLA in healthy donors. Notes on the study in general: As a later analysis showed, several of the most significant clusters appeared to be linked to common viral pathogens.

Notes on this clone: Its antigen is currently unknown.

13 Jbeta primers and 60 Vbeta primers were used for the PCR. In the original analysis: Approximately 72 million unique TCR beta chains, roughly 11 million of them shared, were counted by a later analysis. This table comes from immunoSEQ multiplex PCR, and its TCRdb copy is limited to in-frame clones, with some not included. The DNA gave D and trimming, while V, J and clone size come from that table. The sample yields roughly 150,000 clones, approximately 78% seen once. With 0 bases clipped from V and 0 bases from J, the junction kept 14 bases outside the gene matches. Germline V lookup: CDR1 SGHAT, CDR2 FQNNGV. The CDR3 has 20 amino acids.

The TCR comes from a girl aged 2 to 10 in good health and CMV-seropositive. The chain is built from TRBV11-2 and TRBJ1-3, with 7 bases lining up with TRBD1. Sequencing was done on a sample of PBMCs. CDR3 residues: CASSLEASGTALVSGNTIYF. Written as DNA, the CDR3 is TGTGCCAGCAGCTTAGAGGCGTCGGGGACAGCCTTAGTCTCTGGAAACACCATATATTTT.